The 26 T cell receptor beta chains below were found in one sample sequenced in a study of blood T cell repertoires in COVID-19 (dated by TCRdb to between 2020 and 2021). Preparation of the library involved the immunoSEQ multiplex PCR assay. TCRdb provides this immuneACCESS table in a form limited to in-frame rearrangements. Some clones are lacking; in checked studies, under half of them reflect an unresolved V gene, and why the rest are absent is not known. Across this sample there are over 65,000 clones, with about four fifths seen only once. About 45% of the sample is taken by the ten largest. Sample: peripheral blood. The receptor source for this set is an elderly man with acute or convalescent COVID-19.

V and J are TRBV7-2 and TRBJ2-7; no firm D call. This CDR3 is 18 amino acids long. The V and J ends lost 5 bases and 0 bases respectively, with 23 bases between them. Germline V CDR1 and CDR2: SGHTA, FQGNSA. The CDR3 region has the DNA TGTGCCAGCAGCCCCTCCCCCGAGGTGGGTCGAAGCTCCTACGAGCAGTACTTC. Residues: CASSPSPEVGRSSYEQYF.

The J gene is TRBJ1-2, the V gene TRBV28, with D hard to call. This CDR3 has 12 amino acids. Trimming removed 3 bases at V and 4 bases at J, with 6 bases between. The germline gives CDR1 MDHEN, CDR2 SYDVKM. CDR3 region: CASSFSFYGYTF. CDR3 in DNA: TGTGCCAGCAGTTTCTCCTTCTATGGCTACACCTTC.

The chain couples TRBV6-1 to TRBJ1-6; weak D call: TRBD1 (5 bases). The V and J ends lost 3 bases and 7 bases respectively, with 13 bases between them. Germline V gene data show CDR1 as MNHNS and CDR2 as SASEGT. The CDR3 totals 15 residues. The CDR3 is CASSDIGHANSPLHF. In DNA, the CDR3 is TGTGCCAGCAGTGATATAGGACACGCAAATTCACCCCTCCACTTT.

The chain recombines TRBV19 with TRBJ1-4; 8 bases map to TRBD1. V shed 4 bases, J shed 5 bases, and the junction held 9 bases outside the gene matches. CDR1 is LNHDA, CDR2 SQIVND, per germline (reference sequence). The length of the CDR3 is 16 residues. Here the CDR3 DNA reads TGTGCCAGTAGTACCCGGGACAGGATTCTAAATGAAAAACTGTTTTTT. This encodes CASSTRDRILNEKLFF.

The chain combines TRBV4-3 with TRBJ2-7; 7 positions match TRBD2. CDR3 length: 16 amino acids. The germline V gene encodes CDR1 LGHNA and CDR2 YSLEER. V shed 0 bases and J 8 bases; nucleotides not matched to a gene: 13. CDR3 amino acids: CASSQDRASGFRKQYF. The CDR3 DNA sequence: TGCGCCAGCAGCCAAGATCGGGCTAGCGGCTTTAGAAAGCAGTACTTC.

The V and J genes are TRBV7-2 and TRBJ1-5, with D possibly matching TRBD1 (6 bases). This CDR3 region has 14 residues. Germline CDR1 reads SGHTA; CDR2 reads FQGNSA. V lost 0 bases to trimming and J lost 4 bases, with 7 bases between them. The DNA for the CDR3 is TGTGCCAGCAGCTTAGCCAGGGGAAATCAGCCCCAGCATTTT. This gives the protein CASSLARGNQPQHF.

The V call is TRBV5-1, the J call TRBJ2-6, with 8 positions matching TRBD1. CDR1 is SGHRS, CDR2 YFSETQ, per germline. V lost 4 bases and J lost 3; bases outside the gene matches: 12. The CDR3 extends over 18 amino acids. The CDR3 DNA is TGCGCCAGCAGCCCCCAGGGGGCTGGATTCTTTGGGGCCAACGTCCTGACTTTC. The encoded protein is CASSPQGAGFFGANVLTF.

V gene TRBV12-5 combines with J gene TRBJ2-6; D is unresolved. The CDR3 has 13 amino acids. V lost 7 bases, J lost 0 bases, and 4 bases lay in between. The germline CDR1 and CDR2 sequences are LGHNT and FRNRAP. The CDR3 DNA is TGTGCTAGTGCCCTCTCTGGGGCCAACGTCCTGACTTTC. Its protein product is CASALSGANVLTF.

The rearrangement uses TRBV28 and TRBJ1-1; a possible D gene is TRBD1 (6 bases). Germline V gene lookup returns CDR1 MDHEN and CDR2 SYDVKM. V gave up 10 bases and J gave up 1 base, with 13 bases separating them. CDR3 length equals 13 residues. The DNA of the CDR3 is TGTGCCATCCTGGACAGACCGAACACTGAAGCTTTCTTT. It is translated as CAILDRPNTEAFF.

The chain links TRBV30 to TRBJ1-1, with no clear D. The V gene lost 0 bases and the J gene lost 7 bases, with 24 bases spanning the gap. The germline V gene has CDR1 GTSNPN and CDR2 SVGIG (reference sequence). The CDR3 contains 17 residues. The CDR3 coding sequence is TGTGCCTGGAGTGTAAAGAGGCCGGGCACCAAAGGGAGTGAAGCTTTCTTT. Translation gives CAWSVKRPGTKGSEAFF.

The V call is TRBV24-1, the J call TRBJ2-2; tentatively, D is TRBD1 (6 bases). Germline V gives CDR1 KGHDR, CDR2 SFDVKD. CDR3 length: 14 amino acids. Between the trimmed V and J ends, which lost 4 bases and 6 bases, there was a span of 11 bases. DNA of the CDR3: TGTGCCACCAGTGACCCAGGGGCGGCCGGGGAGCTGTTTTTT. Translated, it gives CATSDPGAAGELFF.

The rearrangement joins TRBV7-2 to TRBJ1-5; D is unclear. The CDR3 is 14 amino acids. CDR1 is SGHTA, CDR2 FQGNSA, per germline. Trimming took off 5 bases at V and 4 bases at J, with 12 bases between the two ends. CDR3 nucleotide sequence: TGTGCCAGCAGCATAGGTACAGTTAATCAGCCCCAGCATTTT. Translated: CASSIGTVNQPQHF.

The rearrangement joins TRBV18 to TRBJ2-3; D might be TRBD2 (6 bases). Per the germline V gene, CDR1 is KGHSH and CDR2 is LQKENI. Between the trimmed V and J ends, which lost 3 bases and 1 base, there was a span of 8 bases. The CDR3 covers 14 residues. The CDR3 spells CASSPGTRTDTQYF. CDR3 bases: TGTGCCAGCTCACCCGGGACTCGCACAGATACGCAGTATTTT.

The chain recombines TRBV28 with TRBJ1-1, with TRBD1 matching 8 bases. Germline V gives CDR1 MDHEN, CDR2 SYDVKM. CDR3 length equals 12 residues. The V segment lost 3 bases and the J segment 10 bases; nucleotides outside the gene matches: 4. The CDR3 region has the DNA TGTGCCAGCAGTTTTAACAGGGGGGGAGCTTTCTTT. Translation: CASSFNRGGAFF.

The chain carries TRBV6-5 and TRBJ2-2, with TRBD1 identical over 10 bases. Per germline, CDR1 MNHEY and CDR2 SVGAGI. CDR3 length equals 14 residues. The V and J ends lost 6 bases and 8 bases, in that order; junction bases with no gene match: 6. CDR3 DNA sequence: TGTGCCAGCAGGCCGACAGGGGGCGGGGGGGAGCTGTTTTTT. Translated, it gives CASRPTGGGGELFF.

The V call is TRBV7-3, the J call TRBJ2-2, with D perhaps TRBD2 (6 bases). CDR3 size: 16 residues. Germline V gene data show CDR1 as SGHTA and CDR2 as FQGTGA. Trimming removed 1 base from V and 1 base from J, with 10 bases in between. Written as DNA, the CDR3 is TGTGCCAGCAGCTTAAGTGCCGGGAGGAACACCGGGGAGCTGTTTTTT. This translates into CASSLSAGRNTGELFF. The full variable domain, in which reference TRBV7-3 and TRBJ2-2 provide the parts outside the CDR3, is GAGVSQTPSNKVTEKGKYVELRCDPISGHTALYWYRQSLGQGPEFLIYFQGTGAADDSGLPNDRFFAVRPEGSVSTLKIQRTERGDSAVYLCASSLSAGRNTGELFFGEGSRLTVL.

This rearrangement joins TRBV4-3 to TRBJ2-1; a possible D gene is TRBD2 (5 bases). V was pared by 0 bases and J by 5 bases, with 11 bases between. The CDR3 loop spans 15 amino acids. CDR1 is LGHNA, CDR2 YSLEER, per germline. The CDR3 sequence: CASSQELHGDNEQFF. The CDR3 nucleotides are TGCGCCAGCAGCCAAGAACTTCACGGGGACAATGAGCAGTTCTTC.

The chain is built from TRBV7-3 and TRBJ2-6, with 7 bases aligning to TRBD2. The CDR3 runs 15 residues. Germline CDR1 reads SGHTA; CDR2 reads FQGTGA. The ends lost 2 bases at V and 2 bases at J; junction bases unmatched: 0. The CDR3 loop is CASSLGTTGANVLTF. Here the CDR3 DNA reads TGTGCCAGCAGCTTAGGGACTACTGGGGCCAACGTCCTGACTTTC.

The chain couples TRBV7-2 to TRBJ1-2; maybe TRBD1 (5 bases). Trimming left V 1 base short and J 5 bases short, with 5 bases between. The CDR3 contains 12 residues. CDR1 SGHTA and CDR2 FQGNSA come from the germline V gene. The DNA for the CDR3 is TGTGCCAGCAGCTTAGGACAGTATGGCTACACCTTC. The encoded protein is CASSLGQYGYTF.

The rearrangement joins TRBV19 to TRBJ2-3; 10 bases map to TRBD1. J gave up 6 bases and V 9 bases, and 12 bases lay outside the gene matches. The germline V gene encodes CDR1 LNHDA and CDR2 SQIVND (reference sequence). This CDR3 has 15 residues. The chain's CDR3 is CASSTKGQGRDTQYF. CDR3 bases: TGTGCCAGCTCAACTAAGGGACAGGGGAGGGATACGCAGTATTTT.

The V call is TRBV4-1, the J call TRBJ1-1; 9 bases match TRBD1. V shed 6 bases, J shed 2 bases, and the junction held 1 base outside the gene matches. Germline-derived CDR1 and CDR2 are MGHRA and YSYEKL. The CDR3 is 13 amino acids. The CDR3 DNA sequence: TGCGCCAGCAGGACAGGGGGTAACACTGAAGCTTTCTTT. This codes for CASRTGGNTEAFF.

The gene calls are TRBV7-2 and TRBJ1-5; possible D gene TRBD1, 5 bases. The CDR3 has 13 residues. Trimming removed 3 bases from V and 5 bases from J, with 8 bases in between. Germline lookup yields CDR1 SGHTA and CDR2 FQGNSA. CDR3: CASSFRAHQPQHF. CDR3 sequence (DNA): TGTGCCAGCAGCTTCAGGGCCCATCAGCCCCAGCATTTT.

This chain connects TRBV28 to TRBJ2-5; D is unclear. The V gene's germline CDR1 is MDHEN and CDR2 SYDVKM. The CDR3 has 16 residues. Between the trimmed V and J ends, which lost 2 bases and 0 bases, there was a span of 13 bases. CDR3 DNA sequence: TGTGCCAGCAGTTTACAGGCACCGAGATACCAAGAGACCCAGTACTTC. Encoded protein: CASSLQAPRYQETQYF.

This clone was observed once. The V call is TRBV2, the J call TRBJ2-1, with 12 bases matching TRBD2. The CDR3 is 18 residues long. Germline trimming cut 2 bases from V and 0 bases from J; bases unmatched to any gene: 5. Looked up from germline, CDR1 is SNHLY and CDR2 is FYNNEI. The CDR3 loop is CASSERLAGDPSYNEQFF. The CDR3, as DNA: TGTGCCAGCAGTGAAAGACTAGCGGGAGACCCCTCCTACAATGAGCAGTTCTTC.

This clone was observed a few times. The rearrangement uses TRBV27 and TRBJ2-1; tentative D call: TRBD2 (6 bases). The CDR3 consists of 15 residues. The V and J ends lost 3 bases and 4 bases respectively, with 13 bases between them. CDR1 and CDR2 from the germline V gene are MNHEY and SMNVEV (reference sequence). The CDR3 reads CASSFGSGKYNEQFF. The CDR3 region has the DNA TGTGCCAGCAGTTTCGGGAGTGGGAAGTACAATGAGCAGTTCTTC.

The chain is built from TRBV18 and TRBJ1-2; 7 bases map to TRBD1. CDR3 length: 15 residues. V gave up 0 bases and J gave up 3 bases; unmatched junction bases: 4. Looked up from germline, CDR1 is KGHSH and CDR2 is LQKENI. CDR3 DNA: TGTGCCAGCTCACCACCCTTACAGGGGTACTATGGCTACACCTTC. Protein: CASSPPLQGYYGYTF.